This TCR beta chain was sequenced during a study of blood T cell repertoires in COVID-19 (dated by TCRdb to 2019 to 2021). Broadly, across the study: Samples from collaborators originated in the United States, Italy and Spain and spanned both the acute and convalescent phases of COVID-19. The prospective study material was composed of cDNA or gDNA derived from T cells, B-cell-depleted T cells, or PBMCs. Subjects who had been exposed to COVID-19, were actively infected with it, or had recovered from it provided the deeply sampled blood TCRbeta repertoires that made up the dataset. The repertoires were released in a freely available public database intended as a resource for research on the immune response to SARS-CoV-2. The samples were drawn from two sources: the first 160 participants of the ongoing ImmuneRACE study, and 1,254 subjects contributed by 6 global collaborators. Sample metadata almost always included a de-identified subject ID, COVID-19 status, age in years and sex. Where available, HLA class I and class II types were obtained from metadata supplied by the sample provider rather than from assay-based typing. Overall study outcomes, separate from this receptor: The amount of clinical and demographic metadata varied by source and participant and was provided uncurated.

About this clone itself: There is no known antigen for this receptor. No quality values exist for individual bases; no much larger clone is one base distant.

TCRbeta CDR3 regions were amplified from genomic DNA by means of the immunoSEQ Assay, a bias-controlled multiplex PCR. The study's processing was this. Within the assay, amplification of reference gene primers was used to estimate how many nucleated cells each sample contained. To quantify the absolute abundance of each unique TCRbeta CDR3 rearrangement, sequence reads were collapsed and filtered. For each sample, productive Simpson clonality was calculated by taking the square root of Simpson's diversity index across productive rearrangements. TCRdb took over this immuneACCESS table, retaining in-frame rearrangements with V and J assigned. Such tables are incomplete; in checked studies, under half of the missing clones stem from an unresolved V gene, and the remainder is unexplained. That table furnishes V, J and clone size, whereas the DNA furnished D and trimming. Within this sample are a few hundred thousand clones, with around 81% of them counted one time only. The ten largest clones add up to about 2% of the sample.

Another Seattle source contributed samples from volunteer blood donors who had recovered from COVID-19. Collaborating institutions collected whole blood in K2EDTA tubes following their own protocols. For TCRbeta analysis, collaborator samples were shipped as frozen whole blood, as isolated PBMCs, or as DNA extracted from either sample type. The CDR3, cysteine through phenylalanine, is 19 amino acids long. Of all the DNA, just the CDR3 is kept, 57 bases in frame from base 1. The V end gives up 0 bases and the J end 0 bases, leaving 12 bases in the junction not matched to a gene. CDR1 and CDR2 (SGHRS, YFSETQ) derive from the germline V gene.

Sequencing used peripheral blood. The receptor was derived from a man aged 25 to 40 who had recovered from COVID-19. Recombination linked TRBV5-1 to TRBJ2-1; TRBD1 aligns with 7 central bases. CDR3 sequence: CASSLGTGGSASSYNEQFF. The DNA sequence is as follows: TGCGCCAGCAGCTTGGGGACAGGTGGGTCGGCGAGCTCCTACAATGAGCAGTTCTTC.